This TCR beta chain came from a study of blood T cell repertoires in COVID-19. This table comes from immunoSEQ multiplex PCR, and its TCRdb copy is limited to in-frame clones, with some not included. The profile shows some 240,000 clones, roughly 80% of them singletons. CDR3 length: 14 residues. V was pared by 5 bases and J by 8 bases, with 11 bases of the junction left unmatched. Per the germline V gene, CDR1 is SEHNR and CDR2 is FQNEAQ (reference sequence). The receptor was derived from a man aged 45-60 years who had recovered from COVID-19. The chain combines TRBV7-9 with TRBJ2-7; 8 bases are a match to TRBD1. Sequenced material: PBMCs or T cells enriched from blood (not recorded which). The CDR3 sequence is CASSPGQAPTQQYF. CDR3 DNA sequence: TGTGCCAGCAGCCCGGGACAGGCCCCGACGCAGCAGTACTTC.